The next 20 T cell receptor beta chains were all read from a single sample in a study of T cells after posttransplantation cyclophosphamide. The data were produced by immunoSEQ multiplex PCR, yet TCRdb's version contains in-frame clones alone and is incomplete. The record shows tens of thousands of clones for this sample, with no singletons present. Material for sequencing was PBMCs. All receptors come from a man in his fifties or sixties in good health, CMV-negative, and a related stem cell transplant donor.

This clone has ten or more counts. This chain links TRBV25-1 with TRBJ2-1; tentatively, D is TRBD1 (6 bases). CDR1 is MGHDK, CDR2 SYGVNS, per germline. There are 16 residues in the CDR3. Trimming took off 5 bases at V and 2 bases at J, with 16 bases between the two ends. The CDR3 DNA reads TGTGCCAGCAGTTCGGCCACCGGGACACCCTACAATGAGCAGTTCTTC. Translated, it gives CASSSATGTPYNEQFF.

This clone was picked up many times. Here the CDR3 reads CARHSGELFF. The DNA of the CDR3 is TGTGCCCGACATTCCGGGGAGCTGTTTTTT. The chain is built from TRBV27 and TRBJ2-2; unclear D gene. CDR1 and CDR2 from the germline V gene are MNHEY and SMNVEV (reference sequence). The CDR3 is made up of 10 amino acids. Trimming left V 11 bases short and J 6 bases short, with 7 bases between.

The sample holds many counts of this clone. This chain's CDR3 is CASSSEAGEETQYF. The CDR3 DNA reads TGCGCCAGCAGCTCGGAAGCGGGAGAAGAGACCCAGTACTTC. The chain carries TRBV5-1 and TRBJ2-5; 8 nucleotides align to TRBD2. J gave up 3 bases and V 3 bases, and 4 bases lay outside the gene matches. Germline assignment: CDR1 SGHRS and CDR2 YFSETQ. The CDR3 has 14 residues.

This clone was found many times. CDR3 nucleotides: TGCGCCAGCAGCCAAGGACAATACTCCTACGAGCAGTACTTC. Protein product: CASSQGQYSYEQYF. This chain joins TRBV4-3 and TRBJ2-7; no definite D call. CDR1 LGHNA and CDR2 YSLEER come from the germline V gene. The length of the CDR3 is 14 residues. The V end was cut by 1 base, the J end by 0 bases, with 7 bases between.

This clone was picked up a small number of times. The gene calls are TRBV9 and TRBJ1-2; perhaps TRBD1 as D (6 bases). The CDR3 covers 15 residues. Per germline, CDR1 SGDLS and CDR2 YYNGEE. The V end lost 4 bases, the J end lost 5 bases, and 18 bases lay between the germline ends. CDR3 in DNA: TGTGCCAGCAGCCCAACGATGGGGGCTCGATATGGCTACACCTTC. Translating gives CASSPTMGARYGYTF.

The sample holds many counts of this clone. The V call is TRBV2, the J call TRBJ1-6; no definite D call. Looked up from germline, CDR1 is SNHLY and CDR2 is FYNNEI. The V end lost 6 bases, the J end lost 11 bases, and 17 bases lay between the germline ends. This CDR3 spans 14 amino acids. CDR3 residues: CASRKTPHGPPLHF. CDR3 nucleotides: TGTGCCAGCAGGAAGACACCCCATGGCCCACCCCTCCACTTT. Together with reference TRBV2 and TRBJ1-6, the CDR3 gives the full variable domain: EPEVTQTPSHQVTQMGQEVILRCVPISNHLYFYWYRQILGQKVEFLVSFYNNEISEKSEIFDDQFSVERPDGSNFTLKIRSTKLEDSAMYFCASRKTPHGPPLHFGNGTRLTVT.

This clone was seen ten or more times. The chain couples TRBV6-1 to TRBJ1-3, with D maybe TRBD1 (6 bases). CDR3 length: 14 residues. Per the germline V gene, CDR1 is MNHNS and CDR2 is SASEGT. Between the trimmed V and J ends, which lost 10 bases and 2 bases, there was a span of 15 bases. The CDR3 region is CATTQGTAGNTIYF. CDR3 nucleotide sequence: TGTGCCACCACACAGGGTACCGCTGGAAACACCATATATTTT.

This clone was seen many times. CDR3 protein: CASSLVLASGAYTGELFF. As DNA, the CDR3 is TGTGCCAGCAGCTTAGTTTTAGCTAGCGGGGCCTACACCGGGGAGCTGTTTTTT. The chain combines TRBV11-2 with TRBJ2-2, with 9 bases that match TRBD2. Losses at the gene ends were 1 base for V and 3 bases for J; bases not matched to a gene: 9. CDR1 SGHAT and CDR2 FQNNGV come from the germline V gene. The CDR3 loop spans 18 amino acids.

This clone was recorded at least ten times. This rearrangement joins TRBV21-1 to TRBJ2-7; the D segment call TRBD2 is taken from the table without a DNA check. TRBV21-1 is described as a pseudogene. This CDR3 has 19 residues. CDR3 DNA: TGTGCCAGCAGCAAACGGGGGACAGTGGGACTAGCGGGGGTTTACGAGCAGTACTTC. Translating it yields CASSKRGTVGLAGVYEQYF.

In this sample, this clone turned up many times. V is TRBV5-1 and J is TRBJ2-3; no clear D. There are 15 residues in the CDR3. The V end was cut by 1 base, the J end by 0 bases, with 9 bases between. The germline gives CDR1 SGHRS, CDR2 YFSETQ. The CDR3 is CASSLFSPSTDTQYF. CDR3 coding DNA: TGCGCCAGCAGCTTGTTTAGCCCTAGCACAGATACGCAGTATTTT.

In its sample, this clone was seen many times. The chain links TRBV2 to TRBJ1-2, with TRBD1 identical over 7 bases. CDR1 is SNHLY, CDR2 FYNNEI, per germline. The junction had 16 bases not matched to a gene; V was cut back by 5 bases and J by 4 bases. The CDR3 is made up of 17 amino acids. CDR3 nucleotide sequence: TGTGCCAGCAGTAACCCATCTACAGGGGAGGTTGGCTATGGCTACACCTTC. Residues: CASSNPSTGEVGYGYTF.

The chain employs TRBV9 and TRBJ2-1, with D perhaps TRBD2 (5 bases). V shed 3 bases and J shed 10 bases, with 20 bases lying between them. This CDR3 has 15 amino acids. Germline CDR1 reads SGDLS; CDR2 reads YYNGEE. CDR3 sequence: CASSGSSWTLKEQFF. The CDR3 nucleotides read TGTGCCAGCAGCGGATCTTCTTGGACTTTGAAAGAGCAGTTCTTC.

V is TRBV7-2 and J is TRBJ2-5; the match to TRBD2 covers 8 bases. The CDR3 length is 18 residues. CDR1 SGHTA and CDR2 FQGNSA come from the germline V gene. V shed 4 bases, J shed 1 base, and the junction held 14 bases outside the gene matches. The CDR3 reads CASSSGAGALVIQETQYF. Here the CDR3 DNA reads TGTGCCAGCAGCTCTGGAGCGGGGGCCCTAGTCATCCAAGAGACCCAGTACTTC.

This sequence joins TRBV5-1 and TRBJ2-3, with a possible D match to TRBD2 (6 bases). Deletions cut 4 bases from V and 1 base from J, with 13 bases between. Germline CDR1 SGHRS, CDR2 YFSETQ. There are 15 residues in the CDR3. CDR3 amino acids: CASSRDFAGTDTQYF. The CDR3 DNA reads TGCGCCAGCAGCCGGGACTTTGCGGGCACAGATACGCAGTATTTT.

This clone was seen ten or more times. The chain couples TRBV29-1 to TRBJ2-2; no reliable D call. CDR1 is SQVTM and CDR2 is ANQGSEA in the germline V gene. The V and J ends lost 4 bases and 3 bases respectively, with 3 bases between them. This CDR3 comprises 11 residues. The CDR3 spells CSVGDTGELFF. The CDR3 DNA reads TGCAGCGTTGGAGACACCGGGGAGCTGTTTTTT.

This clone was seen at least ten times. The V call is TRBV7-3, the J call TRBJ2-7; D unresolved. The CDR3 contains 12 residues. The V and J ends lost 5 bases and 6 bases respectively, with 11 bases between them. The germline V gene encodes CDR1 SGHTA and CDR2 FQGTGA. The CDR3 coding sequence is TGTGCCAGCAGCCCCCGCTATGGCGAGCAGTACTTC. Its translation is CASSPRYGEQYF.

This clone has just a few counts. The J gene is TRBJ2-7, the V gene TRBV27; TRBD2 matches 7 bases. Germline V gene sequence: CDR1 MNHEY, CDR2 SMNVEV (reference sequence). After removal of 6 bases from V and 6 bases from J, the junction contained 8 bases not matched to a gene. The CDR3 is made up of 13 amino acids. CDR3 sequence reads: CASSRGEGIEQYF. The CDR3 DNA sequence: TGTGCCAGCAGCCGCGGGGAGGGGATCGAGCAGTACTTC.

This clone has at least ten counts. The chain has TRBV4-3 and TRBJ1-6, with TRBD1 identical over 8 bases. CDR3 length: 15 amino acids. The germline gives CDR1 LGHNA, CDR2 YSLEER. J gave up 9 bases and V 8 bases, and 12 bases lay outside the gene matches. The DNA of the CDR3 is TGCGCCAGCTCCCTCCATTTGGGACAGGCTTCACCCCTCCACTTT. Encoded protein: CASSLHLGQASPLHF.

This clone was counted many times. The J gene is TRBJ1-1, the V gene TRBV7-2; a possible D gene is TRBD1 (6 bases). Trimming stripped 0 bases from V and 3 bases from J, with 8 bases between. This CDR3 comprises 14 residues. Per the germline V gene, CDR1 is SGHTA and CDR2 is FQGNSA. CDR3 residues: CASSLATGHTEAFF. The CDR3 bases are TGTGCCAGCAGCTTAGCTACAGGGCACACTGAAGCTTTCTTT.

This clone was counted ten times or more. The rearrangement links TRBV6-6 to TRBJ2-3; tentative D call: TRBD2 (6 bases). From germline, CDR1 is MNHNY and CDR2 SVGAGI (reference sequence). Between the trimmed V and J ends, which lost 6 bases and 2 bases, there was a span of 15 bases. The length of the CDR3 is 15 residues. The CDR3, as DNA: TGTGCCAGCAGCGAGGGAGGCTTCTCCACAGATACGCAGTATTTT. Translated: CASSEGGFSTDTQYF.